Listed below are T cell receptor beta chains from one sample, sequenced in a study of Graves' ophthalmopathy and Graves' hyperthyroidism. TCRdb re-analysed the multiplex PCR reads in MiXCR, keeping a single row per CDR3 protein. The sample lists roughly 160,000 distinct CDR3 sequences; roughly two fifths were seen once. Sequences were obtained from peripheral blood. The source is a man aged 25 to 40 with Graves' ophthalmopathy. The CDR3 runs from the conserved cysteine through the conserved F or W. The order of the fields is V gene, clone size, D gene, J gene, CDR3 DNA, CDR3 protein. D genes are given only for firm matches. Clone size is given for some rows only: seen once, a few or many times, or a class if the clone is expanded.

TRBV6-2/TRBV6-3	.	TRBD1	TRBJ2-7	TGTGCCAGCAGCTTATCCTCCGGGACAGGGAGTCGTTACGAGCAGTACTTC	CASSLSSGTGSRYEQYF
TRBV6-4	.	.	TRBJ1-1	TGTGCCAGCAGTGATTCCCGGAGAGGTCAGAAGCACACTGAAGCTTTCTTT	CASSDSRRGQKHTEAFF
TRBV2	.	TRBD1	TRBJ1-2	TGTGCCAGCAGTGGTTCGACAGGGAGGGATGGCTACACCTTC	CASSGSTGRDGYTF
TRBV12-3/TRBV12-4	once	.	TRBJ1-5	TGTGCCAGCACTGACAGTAATCAGCCCCAGCATTTT	CASTDSNQPQHF
TRBV10-3	few	.	TRBJ2-7	TGTGCCATCAGTGAGTCGGTAGCGGCCGGGGAGCAGTACTTC	CAISESVAAGEQYF
TRBV28	many	TRBD2	TRBJ2-7	TGTGCCGGCAGAGCTAGCGGAATCACCTACGAGCAGTACTTC	CAGRASGITYEQYF
TRBV12-3/TRBV12-4	.	.	TRBJ1-3	TGTGCCAGCAGTTTAGTGGCCCAGAGCTCTGGAAACACCATATATTTT	CASSLVAQSSGNTIYF
TRBV28	many	.	TRBJ1-6	TGTGCCAGCTATCCGGGGGTTAATTCACCCCTCCACTTT	CASYPGVNSPLHF
TRBV19	many	TRBD1	TRBJ1-5	TGTGCCAGTAGTTCTCCCCCTGGGACAGGGGGCCGACAGCCCCAGCATTTT	CASSSPPGTGGRQPQHF
TRBV7-2	.	TRBD1	TRBJ2-7	TGTGCCAGCAGCTTAGATCGACAGGGCCAGCAGTACTTC	CASSLDRQGQQYF
TRBV6-2/TRBV6-3	many	TRBD1	TRBJ2-2	TGTGCCAGCAGTCTCCGGGACAGGGGGCCCACCGGGGAGCTGTTTTTT	CASSLRDRGPTGELFF
TRBV7-2	many	TRBD2	TRBJ2-7	TGTGCCAGCAGCTTCGGGCTAGCGGGAGGGTCAACCTACGAGCAGTACTTC	CASSFGLAGGSTYEQYF
TRBV11-3	.	.	TRBJ1-1	TGTGCCAGCAGCGCCGGTCCGGGCACTGAAGCTTTCTTT	CASSAGPGTEAFF
TRBV12-3/TRBV12-4	.	.	TRBJ1-3	TGTGCCAGCAGTTGGGGTGCTGCTGGAAACACCATATATTTT	CASSWGAAGNTIYF
TRBV20-1	.	.	TRBJ2-7	TGCAGTGCTAGAGAAGCTAGCTCCTACGAGCAGTACTTC	CSAREASSYEQYF